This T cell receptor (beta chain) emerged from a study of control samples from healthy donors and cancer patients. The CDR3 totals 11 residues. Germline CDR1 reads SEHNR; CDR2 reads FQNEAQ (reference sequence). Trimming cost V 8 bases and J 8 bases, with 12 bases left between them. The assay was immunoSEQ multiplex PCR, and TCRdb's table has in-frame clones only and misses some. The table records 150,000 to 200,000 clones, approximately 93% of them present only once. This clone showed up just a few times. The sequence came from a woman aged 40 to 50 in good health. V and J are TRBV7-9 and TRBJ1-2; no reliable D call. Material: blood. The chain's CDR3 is CASDRAAGYTF. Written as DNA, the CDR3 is TGTGCCAGCGACCGGGCCGCGGGCTACACCTTC.